The 2 T cell receptor beta chains presented below share a single source sample, sequenced in a study of graft-versus-host responses after intestinal transplantation. Profiling relied on immunoSEQ multiplex PCR, and the TCRdb table lists in-frame clones only, not all of them. The table shows about 130,000 clones, with 80% to 95% occurring only once. For these TCRs, the target antigens are not known. The material was unstimulated CD4+ T cells sorted from spleen or lymph node cells, obtained before intestinal transplant. The receptors derive from a human donor who received an intestinal transplant.

This clone occurred once. V gene TRBV28 combines with J gene TRBJ2-7, with unresolved D. The V end lost 3 bases, the J end lost 4 bases, and 10 bases lay between the germline ends. Germline V gives CDR1 MDHEN, CDR2 SYDVKM. This CDR3 comprises 13 residues. CDR3 sequence reads: CASSFQAPYEQYF. CDR3 bases: TGTGCCAGCAGTTTCCAAGCGCCGTACGAGCAGTACTTC.

The CDR3 loop is CASSVAGHGYEQYF. Written as DNA, the CDR3 is TGTGCCAGCAGTGTGGCAGGACACGGCTACGAGCAGTACTTC. The chain links TRBV7-2 to TRBJ2-7, with a weak D call TRBD1 (5 bases). The CDR3 spans 14 residues. Germline assignment: CDR1 SGHTA and CDR2 FQGNSA. V lost 6 bases and J lost 3, with 15 bases in between.